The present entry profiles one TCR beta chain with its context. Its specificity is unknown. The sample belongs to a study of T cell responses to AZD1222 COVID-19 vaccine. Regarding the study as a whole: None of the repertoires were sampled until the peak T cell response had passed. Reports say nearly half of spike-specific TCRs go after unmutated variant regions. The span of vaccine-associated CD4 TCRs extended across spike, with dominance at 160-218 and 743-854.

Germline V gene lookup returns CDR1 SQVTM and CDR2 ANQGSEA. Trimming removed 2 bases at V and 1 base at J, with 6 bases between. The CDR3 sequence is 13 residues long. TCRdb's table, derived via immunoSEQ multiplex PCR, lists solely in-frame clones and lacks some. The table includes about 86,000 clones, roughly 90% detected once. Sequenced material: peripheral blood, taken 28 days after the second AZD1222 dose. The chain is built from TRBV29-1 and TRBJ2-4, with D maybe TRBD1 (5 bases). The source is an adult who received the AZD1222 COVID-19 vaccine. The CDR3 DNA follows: TGCAGCGTTGAACCAGGGGCCAAAAACATTCAGTACTTC. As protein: CSVEPGAKNIQYF.